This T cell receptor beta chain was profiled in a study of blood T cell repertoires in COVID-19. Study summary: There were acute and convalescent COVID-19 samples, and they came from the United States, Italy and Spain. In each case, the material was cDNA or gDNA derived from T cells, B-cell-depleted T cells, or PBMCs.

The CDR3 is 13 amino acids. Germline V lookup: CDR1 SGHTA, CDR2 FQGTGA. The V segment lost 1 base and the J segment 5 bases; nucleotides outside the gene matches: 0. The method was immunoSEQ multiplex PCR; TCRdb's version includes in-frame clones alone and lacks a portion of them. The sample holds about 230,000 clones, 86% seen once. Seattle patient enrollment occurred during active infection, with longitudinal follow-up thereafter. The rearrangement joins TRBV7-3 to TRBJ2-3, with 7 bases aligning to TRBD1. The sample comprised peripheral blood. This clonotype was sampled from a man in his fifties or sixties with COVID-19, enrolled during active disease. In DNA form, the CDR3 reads TGTGCCAGCAGCTTAAGACAGGGAGATACGCAGTATTTT. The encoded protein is CASSLRQGDTQYF.